This TCR beta chain is from a study of shared clonotypes between healthy human individuals. Data came from immunoSEQ multiplex PCR; TCRdb stores just in-frame clones and leaves some out. The sample includes around 2.5 million clones, 93% of them seen just once. This CDR3 has 14 amino acids. Trimming shortened V by 7 bases and J by 6 bases, and 19 bases separated the two germline ends. The germline CDR1 and CDR2 sequences are SNHLY and FYNNEI. Sequenced sample: naive CD4+ T cells from PBMCs. Specified subset: CD45RA+ positively selected. The chain combines TRBV2 with TRBJ2-7; tentatively, D is TRBD1 (6 bases). The sequence derives from a man between 18 and 35 years old in good health. Some clones in this sample may be carry-over from other donors' samples. The CDR3 reads CASTWDITGGEQYF. CDR3 DNA: TGTGCCAGCACCTGGGACATCACCGGTGGCGAGCAGTACTTC.